The 32 T cell receptor beta chains in this list originate from one sample, sequenced in a study of T cells in women clearing cervical HPV infection (dated by TCRdb to the late 2010s). Libraries were prepared through the immunoSEQ multiplex PCR assay. Imported from immuneACCESS, the table was reduced by TCRdb to in-frame sequences with V and J called. These copies leave out some clones; in studies compared against another copy, an unresolved V gene accounts for under half, and the cause of the remainder is not known. The table for this sample shows 40,000 or so clones. The ten biggest clones cover around 5.5% of the sample. Sequencing input: blood buffy coat. These receptors came from a woman aged 18 to 75 with a cervical HPV16 infection that either progressed to CIN3+ or cleared (not recorded which).

Regarding this clone: The read terminates 3 residues before the CDR3 end, so the remaining end is supplied by the germline J gene. This chain uses TRBV24-1 with TRBJ2-3; 12 bases match TRBD2. The trim removed 4 bases at V and 0 bases at J, leaving 4 bases unmatched. This CDR3 region has 17 residues. From germline, CDR1 is KGHDR and CDR2 SFDVKD. The CDR3 bases that were read are TGTGCCACCAGTGACCTCGGACTAGCGGGAAGCACAGATACG. It is translated as CATSDLGLAGSTDT. The entire CDR3 reads CATSDLGLAGSTDTQYF.

A note on this clone: At one end, the junction sequence differs from germline, possibly due to a read error. The CDR3 end is not reached by the read, which stops 3 residues before it; the germline J gene fills it in. The same CDR3 is also encoded by other DNA sequences in this sample. The chain carries TRBV30 and TRBJ1-3; tentatively, D is TRBD1 (6 bases). The germline CDR1 and CDR2 sequences are GTSNPN and SVGIG (reference sequence). The CDR3 consists of 14 residues. CDR3 sequence: CAWSLGGGWDTIYF. CDR3 DNA, as far as it was read: TGTGCCTGGAGCCTAGGGGGAGGGTGGGACACA. Drawing the rest from reference TRBV30 and TRBJ1-3, the complete variable domain is SQTIHQWPATLVQPVGSPLSLECTVEGTSNPNLYWYRQAAGRGLQLLFYSVGIGQISSEVPQNLSASRPQDRQFILSSKKLLLSDSGFYLCAWSLGGGWDTIYFGEGSWLTVV.

Concerning this clone itself: Coverage ceases 3 residues before the CDR3 finishes, and the germline J gene fills in the end. The chain recombines TRBV12-3 or TRBV12-4 with TRBJ2-7; TRBD1 is a possible D gene (5 bases). Trimming took 4 bases from V and 3 from J, leaving 10 bases between them. The CDR3 has 13 residues. The CDR3: CASSWGRDYEQYF. The covered CDR3 bases are TGTGCCAGCAGTTGGGGCAGAGACTACGAG.

Notes on this clone: The CDR3 goes on 3 residues after the read ends, and that part is filled in from the germline J gene. The genes are TRBV4-1 and TRBJ1-6; tentative D call: TRBD1 (5 bases). Looked up from germline, CDR1 is MGHRA and CDR2 is YSYEKL. The germline V and J ends were trimmed by 4 bases and 7 bases, with 5 bases remaining between them. This CDR3 region has 12 residues. CDR3 DNA (partial): TGCGCCAGCAGCCCAGGGAATTCACCC. This translates into CASSPGNSP. The whole CDR3 region reads CASSPGNSPLHF.

Remarks on this clone: The observed sequence ends 3 residues before the CDR3 terminus, with the missing tail filled in from the germline J gene. The chain recombines TRBV5-1 with TRBJ2-4; D ambiguous. This CDR3 spans 14 amino acids. The V and J ends lost 3 bases and 0 bases respectively, with 7 bases between them. Germline CDR1 and CDR2: SGHRS and YFSETQ. CDR3 DNA, as far as it was read: TGCGCCAGCAGCTCTGACATAGCCAAAAACATT. Translation: CASSSDIAKNI. The whole CDR3 reads CASSSDIAKNIQYF.

Details on this clone: Sequence at one end of the junction differs from germline and may be a read error. The read ends 3 residues early relative to the CDR3; the germline J gene fills the gap. In the same sample, other DNA sequences code for this CDR3. The chain employs TRBV19 and TRBJ1-3, with TRBD1 matching 8 bases. The CDR3 runs 15 residues. The germline V gene encodes CDR1 LNHDA and CDR2 SQIVND (reference sequence). The chain's CDR3 is CASSMGQGAGNTIYF. Partial CDR3 DNA: TGTGCCAGTAGTATGGGGCAGGGGGCCGGAAACACG.

Note on this clone: Read coverage stops 3 residues before the CDR3 terminus; the germline J gene supplies the remainder. The V call is TRBV19, the J call TRBJ1-2, with D unclear. This CDR3 spans 15 amino acids. The germline V gene encodes CDR1 LNHDA and CDR2 SQIVND (reference sequence). The covered CDR3 bases are TGTGCCAGTAGTATAATAAGCGGGAGTTGGAATGAC. Translating gives CASSIISGSWND. From start to end, the CDR3 is CASSIISGSWNDYTF.

In the case of this clone: The observed sequence ends 3 residues before the CDR3 terminus, with the missing tail filled in from the germline J gene. This chain joins TRBV4-2 and TRBJ2-7; D is perhaps TRBD1 (6 bases). V was trimmed by 0 bases and J by 1 base, leaving 10 bases between them. CDR3 length: 15 residues. Germline CDR1 reads LGHNA; CDR2 reads YNFKEQ. The CDR3: CASSQDKGVSYEQYF. The sequenced part of the CDR3 DNA is TGTGCCAGCAGCCAAGATAAGGGGGTGTCCTACGAG.

As for this clone: The read finishes 3 residues shy of the CDR3 end, and the germline J gene is used to complete it. This rearrangement joins TRBV6-2 or TRBV6-3 to TRBJ2-1; D perhaps matches TRBD1 (7 bases). This CDR3 is 16 amino acids long. Germline V gene data show CDR1 as MNHEY and CDR2 as SVGEGT. Trimming cost V 10 bases and J 3 bases, with 22 bases left between them. CDR3 DNA (partial): TGTGCCACCCGAAGTAGGGGGGACAGCCTCTACAATGAG. Its translation is CATRSRGDSLYNE. The whole CDR3 protein reads CATRSRGDSLYNEQFF.

The CDR3 sequence: CSARDRERSTDTQYF. The DNA read from the CDR3 is TGCAGTGCTAGAGACAGAGAGCGGAGCACAGATACG. V and J are TRBV20-1 and TRBJ2-3, with D possibly matching TRBD2 (5 bases). The CDR3 is cut off 3 residues early in the read; its end comes from the germline J gene. Trimming stripped 0 bases from V and 0 bases from J, with 10 bases between. The CDR3 covers 15 residues. Germline V gives CDR1 DFQATT, CDR2 SNEGSKA (reference sequence).

Turning to this clone: The CDR3 end falls 3 residues outside the read, so it is completed with the germline J gene. The chain couples TRBV6-1 to TRBJ1-4; perhaps TRBD1 as D (5 bases). V lost 2 bases and J lost 8, with 18 bases in between. Germline V gives CDR1 MNHNS, CDR2 SASEGT. The CDR3 spans 16 residues. The covered CDR3 bases are TGTGCCAGCAGTGAAATTTGGCAGGGACTAGGAGAAAAA. It yields the protein CASSEIWQGLGEK. The CDR3 in full is CASSEIWQGLGEKLFF.

Points on this clone: The sequence runs out 3 residues before the end of the CDR3; the remainder is reconstructed from the germline J gene. V is TRBV6-2 or TRBV6-3 and J is TRBJ1-2; D not resolved. Trimming took off 3 bases at V and 2 bases at J, with 4 bases between the two ends. Germline assignment: CDR1 MNHEY and CDR2 SVGEGT. The CDR3 sequence is 12 residues long. CDR3 DNA, as far as it was read: TGTGCCAGCAGTTATCCAAACTATGGC. This encodes CASSYPNYG. In full, the CDR3 reads CASSYPNYGYTF.

About this clone: The read falls 3 residues short of the CDR3 end, and the missing part is taken from the germline J gene. The chain has TRBV6-1 and TRBJ1-1, with D possibly being TRBD1 (6 bases). The germline gives CDR1 MNHNS, CDR2 SASEGT. The CDR3 runs 13 residues. Trimming removed 3 bases at V and 1 base at J, with 6 bases between. CDR3: CASSEGANTEAFF. The sequenced part of the CDR3 DNA is TGTGCCAGCAGTGAGGGGGCGAACACTGAA.

A note on this clone: The CDR3 end falls 3 residues outside the read, so it is completed with the germline J gene. This chain connects TRBV9 to TRBJ2-2, with D unresolved. The CDR3 consists of 15 residues. The V and J ends lost 0 bases and 0 bases respectively, with 6 bases between them. The germline V gene has CDR1 SGDLS and CDR2 YYNGEE. The covered CDR3 bases are TGTGCCAGCAGCGTAGAGGGTGCGAACACCGGGGAG. It specifies CASSVEGANTGE. The CDR3 as a whole reads CASSVEGANTGELFF.

CDR3 sequence: CASSLAPTRDEKLFF. Incomplete CDR3 DNA: TGCGCCAGCAGCTTGGCGCCCACTAGAGATGAAAAG. V is TRBV5-1 and J is TRBJ2-2; a weak D match, TRBD2 (5 bases). Read coverage stops 3 residues before the CDR3 terminus; the germline J gene supplies the remainder. The CDR3 has 15 amino acids. CDR1 is SGHRS and CDR2 is YFSETQ in the germline V gene.

Comment on this clone: At one end the junction does not follow the germline gene, possibly because of a read error. From the germline J gene comes the end of the CDR3, since the read stops 3 residues before it. This specimen includes other DNA sequences encoding the same CDR3. The chain has TRBV2 and TRBJ1-3; D perhaps matches TRBD1 (6 bases). This CDR3 region has 17 residues. The germline V gene has CDR1 SNHLY and CDR2 FYNNEI. CDR3 sequence: CASSERGGVRSGNTIYF. CDR3 DNA (partial): TGTGCCAGCAGTGAAAGAGGGGGGGTGAGGTCTGGAAACACG.

Points on this clone: One end of the junction does not line up with germline, which may come from a read error. The DNA ends 3 residues before the CDR3 does, and the rest of the CDR3 is filled in from the germline J gene. Other DNA sequences in the same sample also yield this CDR3. The V call is TRBV30, the J call TRBJ1-3; D is perhaps TRBD1 (6 bases). This CDR3 comprises 13 residues. CDR1 and CDR2 (germline): GTSNPN, SVGIG (reference sequence). Here the CDR3 reads CASTQGSGNTIYF. CDR3 DNA, as far as it was read: TGTGCCTCCACACAGGGCTCTGGAAACACA.

Comments on this clone: The read is 3 residues too short to cover the CDR3 end, so that end is filled in from the germline J gene. This chain joins TRBV19 and TRBJ1-2, with TRBD1 identical over 10 bases. The CDR3 runs 15 residues. Germline assignment: CDR1 LNHDA and CDR2 SQIVND (reference sequence). The CDR3 is CASSKGQGYTDTYTF. The sequenced part of the CDR3 DNA is TGTGCCAGTAGTAAGGGACAGGGGTACACAGATACC.

On this clone: The read halts 3 residues ahead of the CDR3 end, with the missing end drawn from the germline J gene. The chain carries TRBV7-9 and TRBJ2-2; no definite D call. The CDR3 has 12 residues. CDR1 SEHNR and CDR2 FQNEAQ come from the germline V gene (reference sequence). The CDR3 loop is CASSLRPEKLFF. CDR3 bases read: TGTGCCAGCAGCTTAAGGCCAGAAAAG.

The sequenced CDR3 bases are TGTGCCTGGAGTAGGACAACTGGGGCCAACGTA. This translates into CAWSRTTGANV. The full CDR3 protein reads CAWSRTTGANVLFF. This rearrangement joins TRBV30 to TRBJ1-4; tentative D call: TRBD1 (5 bases). The read ends 3 residues shy of where the CDR3 ends; the end is completed using the germline J gene. The length of the CDR3 is 14 residues. Germline CDR1 GTSNPN, CDR2 SVGIG (reference sequence).

Concerning this clone: The CDR3 end is not reached by the read, which stops 3 residues before it; the germline J gene fills it in. This chain uses TRBV6-1 with TRBJ2-7; TRBD1 might be the D (5 bases). V dropped 4 bases and J dropped 2 bases, with 9 bases sitting between them. Germline V gives CDR1 MNHNS, CDR2 SASEGT. The CDR3 is 13 residues long. Partial CDR3 DNA: TGTGCCAGCAGTGGGGGCAGACCCTACGAG. Its translation: CASSGGRPYE. The full-length CDR3 reads as CASSGGRPYEQYF.

Partial CDR3 DNA: TGTGCCAGCAGTTTGGGACAGAACAATGAC. It yields the protein CASSLGQNND. The CDR3 in full is CASSLGQNNDYTF. The gene calls are TRBV7-9 and TRBJ1-2, with 7 bases identical to TRBD1. The read halts 3 residues ahead of the CDR3 end, with the missing end drawn from the germline J gene. The CDR3 has 13 residues. CDR1 and CDR2 from the germline V gene are SEHNR and FQNEAQ (reference sequence).

For this clone: The CDR3 goes on 3 residues after the read ends, and that part is filled in from the germline J gene. V gene TRBV5-1 combines with J gene TRBJ2-2; 12 positions match TRBD2. This CDR3 has 16 amino acids. V was clipped by 4 bases and J by 6 bases; unmatched bases: 7. From germline, CDR1 is SGHRS and CDR2 YFSETQ. The sequenced CDR3 bases are TGCGCCAGCAGCCCGCTAGCGGGAGGGCCGTCCGGGGAG. Translated, it gives CASSPLAGGPSGE. In full, the CDR3 reads CASSPLAGGPSGELFF.

Comments on this clone: The CDR3 end is not reached by the read, which stops 3 residues before it; the germline J gene fills it in. This chain links TRBV7-2 with TRBJ1-6; TRBD1 aligns across 9 bases. Germline V gene sequence: CDR1 SGHTA, CDR2 FQGNSA. Germline trimming cut 7 bases from V and 2 bases from J; bases unmatched to any gene: 3. This CDR3 spans 15 amino acids. The part of the CDR3 DNA that was read is TGTGCCAGCACCGGGACAGGGACCTATAATTCACCC. It is translated as CASTGTGTYNSP. The CDR3 reads in full as CASTGTGTYNSPLHF.

Of note for this clone: The sequence runs out 3 residues before the end of the CDR3; the remainder is reconstructed from the germline J gene. The chain carries TRBV19 and TRBJ1-6, with TRBD1 identical over 8 bases. After removal of 6 bases from V and 11 bases from J, the junction contained 3 bases not matched to a gene. The germline V gene has CDR1 LNHDA and CDR2 SQIVND (reference sequence). The CDR3 covers 12 residues. CDR3 sequence: CASRLQGAPLHF. CDR3 bases read: TGTGCCAGTAGGCTACAGGGGGCACCC.

On this clone: The read is 3 residues too short to cover the CDR3 end, so that end is filled in from the germline J gene. V gene TRBV7-6 combines with J gene TRBJ2-4, with 7 positions matching TRBD1. Germline V gene sequence: CDR1 SGHVS, CDR2 FNYEAQ. This CDR3 has 13 residues. The sequenced part of the CDR3 DNA is TGTGCCAGCAGCCAGGGGGTAGATAACGGT. Its translation: CASSQGVDNG. The whole CDR3 protein reads CASSQGVDNGQYF. Supplemented by reference TRBV7-6 and TRBJ2-4, the full variable domain reads GAGVSQSPRYKVTKRGQDVALRCDPISGHVSLYWYRQALGQGPEFLTYFNYEAQQDKSGLPNDRFSAERPEGSISTLTIQRTEQRDSAMYRCASSQGVDNGQYFGAGTRLSVL.

The CDR3 sequence: CASSIRPGQGSETQYF. The CDR3 bases that were read are TGTGCCAGTAGTATTCGTCCGGGACAGGGAAGCGAGACC. The gene calls are TRBV19 and TRBJ2-5, with 9 positions matching TRBD1. The read ends 3 residues before the CDR3 terminus; that terminus is restored from the germline J gene. The germline V gene encodes CDR1 LNHDA and CDR2 SQIVND (reference sequence). The CDR3 consists of 16 residues. The ends lost 3 bases at V and 5 bases at J; junction bases unmatched: 10.

In regard to this clone: The CDR3 extends 3 residues past the end of the read, so its final part is completed from the germline J gene. The chain uses TRBV2 and TRBJ1-2; maybe TRBD1 (5 bases). V shed 6 bases and J shed 5 bases, with 13 bases lying between them. CDR3 length equals 13 residues. Germline assignment: CDR1 SNHLY and CDR2 FYNNEI. The CDR3 sequence: CASRVQENYGYTF. CDR3 DNA (partial): TGTGCCAGCAGGGTACAGGAGAATTATGGC.

Concerning this clone: The read ends 3 residues early relative to the CDR3; the germline J gene fills the gap. The J gene is TRBJ1-1, the V gene TRBV2, with 8 nucleotides matching TRBD1. This CDR3 is built from 14 residues. Per the germline V gene, CDR1 is SNHLY and CDR2 is FYNNEI. V was clipped by 8 bases and J by 5 bases; unmatched bases: 10. The CDR3 DNA, read in part, is TGTGCCAGCGCGAGAGGACAGGGAATAACTGAA. Translating it yields CASARGQGITE. The full CDR3 is CASARGQGITEAFF.

To note about this clone: The read terminates 3 residues ahead of where the CDR3 ends, so the germline J gene completes it. J is TRBJ2-1 and V is TRBV5-1; 9 bases align to TRBD2. This CDR3 comprises 16 residues. The ends lost 0 bases at V and 7 bases at J; junction bases unmatched: 8. The germline V gene has CDR1 SGHRS and CDR2 YFSETQ. Partial CDR3 DNA: TGCGCCAGCAGCTTGGCCCCTAGCGGGAATGGAAATGAG. This codes for CASSLAPSGNGNE. The CDR3 reads in full as CASSLAPSGNGNEQFF.

Notes on this clone: The junction differs from germline at one of its ends, possibly a read error. Read sequence stops 3 residues before the CDR3 end, and the germline J gene provides the missing end. The chain is built from TRBV6-4 and TRBJ2-2; D possibly corresponds to TRBD1 (5 bases). The CDR3 contains 14 residues. CDR1 is MRHNA, CDR2 SNTAGT, per germline. The CDR3 loop reads CASSDAGNAGELFF. CDR3 DNA, as far as it was read: TGTGCCAGCAGCGATGCAGGGAACGCCGGGGAG.

Worth noting for this clone: The sequenced fragment ends 3 residues before the CDR3 boundary, so the rest is inferred from the germline J gene. The chain uses TRBV14 and TRBJ1-1; D is possibly TRBD1 (5 bases). The CDR3 spans 16 residues. Per the germline V gene, CDR1 is SGHDN and CDR2 is FVKESK. V was clipped by 4 bases and J by 0 bases, with 15 bases between them. The CDR3 DNA, read in part, is TGTGCCAGCAGCCCACGAAACCGGGGGATGAACACTGAA. Translated: CASSPRNRGMNTE. The entire CDR3 protein reads CASSPRNRGMNTEAFF.